This record concerns one T cell receptor beta chain sequence. Antigen unknown. This sample is part of a study of T cell responses to AZD1222 COVID-19 vaccine. Germline-derived CDR1 and CDR2 are SGHTA and FQGNSA. This CDR3 comprises 15 residues. V lost 0 bases to trimming and J lost 3 bases, with 11 bases between them. Study-level points and caveats: Once two AZD1222 doses were given, Spike-specific TCR breadth and depth went up. Just five to seven people given AZD1222 tested seropositive at baseline. Repertoire collection took place solely once the T cell response had peaked.

Sequencing used immunoSEQ multiplex PCR; TCRdb keeps in-frame clones, though not all of them. The sample has under 200,000 clones, around nine tenths seen once. The chain employs TRBV7-2 and TRBJ1-2; tentatively, D is TRBD1 (5 bases). The receptor's source is an adult who received the MenACWY meningococcal vaccine as a control. The sample was peripheral blood, taken 28 days after the second dose of the MenACWY control vaccine. CDR3 loop: CASSLAPGEDYGYTF. The CDR3 DNA is TGTGCCAGCAGCTTAGCGCCGGGGGAGGACTATGGCTACACCTTC.